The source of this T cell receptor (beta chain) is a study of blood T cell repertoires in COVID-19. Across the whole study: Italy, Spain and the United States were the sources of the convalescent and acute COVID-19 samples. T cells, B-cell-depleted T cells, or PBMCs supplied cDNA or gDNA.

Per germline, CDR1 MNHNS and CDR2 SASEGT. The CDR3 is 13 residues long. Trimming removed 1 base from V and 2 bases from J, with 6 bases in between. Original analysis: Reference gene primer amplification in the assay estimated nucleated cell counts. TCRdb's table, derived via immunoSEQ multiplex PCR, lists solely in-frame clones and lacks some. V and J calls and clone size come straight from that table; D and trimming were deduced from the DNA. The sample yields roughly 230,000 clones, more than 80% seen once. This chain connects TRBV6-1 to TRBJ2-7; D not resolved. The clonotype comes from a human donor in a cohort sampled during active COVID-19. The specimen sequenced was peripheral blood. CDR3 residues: CASSEGQAYEQYF. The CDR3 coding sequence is TGTGCCAGCAGTGAAGGGCAGGCCTACGAGCAGTACTTC.